Sequencing of this T cell receptor (beta chain) was carried out in a study of T cell changes during pregnancy in multiple sclerosis. The protocol was immunoSEQ multiplex PCR, while the TCRdb copy is restricted to in-frame clones and leaves out a portion. The sample includes 29,000 or so clones, approximately 89% of them seen just once. Per the germline V gene, CDR1 is SGHTA and CDR2 is FQGTGA. V was cut by 5 bases and J by 0 bases, with 13 bases left in between. This CDR3 is 15 amino acids long. This sequence originates from a female donor with multiple sclerosis, enrolled in a pregnancy study. The starting material was CD8+ T cells from peripheral blood mononuclear cells, obtained after pregnancy. The rearrangement links TRBV7-3 to TRBJ1-1; D remains unclear. CDR3 nucleotides: TGTGCCAGCAGCCTCGGTCGCGGGGTGAACACTGAAGCTTTCTTT. Protein product: CASSLGRGVNTEAFF.